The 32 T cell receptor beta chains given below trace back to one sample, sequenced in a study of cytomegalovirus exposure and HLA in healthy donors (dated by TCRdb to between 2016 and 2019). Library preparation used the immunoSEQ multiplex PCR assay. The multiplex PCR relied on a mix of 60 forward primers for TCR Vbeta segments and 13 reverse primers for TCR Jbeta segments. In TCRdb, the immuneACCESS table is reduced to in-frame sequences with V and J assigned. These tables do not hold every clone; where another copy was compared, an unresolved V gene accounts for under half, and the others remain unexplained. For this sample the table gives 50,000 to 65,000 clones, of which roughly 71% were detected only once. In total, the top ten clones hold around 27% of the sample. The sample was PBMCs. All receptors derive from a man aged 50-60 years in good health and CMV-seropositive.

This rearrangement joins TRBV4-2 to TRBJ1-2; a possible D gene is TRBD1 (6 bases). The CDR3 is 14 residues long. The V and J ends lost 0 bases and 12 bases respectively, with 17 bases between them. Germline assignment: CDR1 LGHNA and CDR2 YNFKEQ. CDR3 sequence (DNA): TGTGCCAGCAGCCAAGATTCGGGGGGCTTTGGTCACACCTTC. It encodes CASSQDSGGFGHTF.

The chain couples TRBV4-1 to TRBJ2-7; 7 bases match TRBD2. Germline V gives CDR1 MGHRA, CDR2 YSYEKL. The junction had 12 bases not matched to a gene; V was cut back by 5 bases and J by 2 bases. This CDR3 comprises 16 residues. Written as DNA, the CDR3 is TGCGCCAGCAGCTTAAGAGTGCGGGGAGGGCCCTACGAGCAGTACTTC. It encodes CASSLRVRGGPYEQYF.

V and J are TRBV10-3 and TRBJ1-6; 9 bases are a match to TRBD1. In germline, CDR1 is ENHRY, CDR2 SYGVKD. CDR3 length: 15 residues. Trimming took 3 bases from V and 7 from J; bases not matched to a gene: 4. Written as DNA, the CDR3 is TGTGCCATCAGTGACCCGGACAGGGGAAATTCACCCCTCCACTTT. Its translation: CAISDPDRGNSPLHF.

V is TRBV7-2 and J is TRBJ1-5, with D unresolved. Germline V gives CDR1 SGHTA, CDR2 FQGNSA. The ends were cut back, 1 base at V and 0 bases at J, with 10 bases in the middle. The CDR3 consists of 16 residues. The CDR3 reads CASSLGTAYSNQPQHF. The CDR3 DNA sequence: TGTGCCAGCAGCTTAGGTACAGCCTATAGCAATCAGCCCCAGCATTTT. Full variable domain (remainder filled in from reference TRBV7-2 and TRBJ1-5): GAGVSQSPSNKVTEKGKDVELRCDPISGHTALYWYRQSLGQGLEFLIYFQGNSAPDKSGLPSDRFSAERTGGSVSTLTIQRTQQEDSAVYLCASSLGTAYSNQPQHFGDGTRLSIL.

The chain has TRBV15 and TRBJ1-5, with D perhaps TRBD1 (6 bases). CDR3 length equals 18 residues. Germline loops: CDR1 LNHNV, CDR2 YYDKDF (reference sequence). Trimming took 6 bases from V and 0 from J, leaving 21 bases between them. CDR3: CATSNPYRDYYSNQPQHF. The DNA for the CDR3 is TGTGCCACCAGTAACCCGTACAGGGACTATTATAGCAATCAGCCCCAGCATTTT.

The CDR3 loop reads CASSPLLGEKETQYF. The CDR3 coding sequence is TGTGCCAGCAGTCCCCTCCTCGGGGAGAAAGAGACCCAGTACTTC. The V gene is TRBV25-1, the J gene TRBJ2-5; perhaps TRBD2 as D (5 bases). The CDR3 runs 15 residues. V was cut by 5 bases and J by 3 bases, with 16 bases left in between. The germline gives CDR1 MGHDK, CDR2 SYGVNS. The full variable domain, in which reference TRBV25-1 and TRBJ2-5 provide the parts outside the CDR3, is EADIYQTPRYLVIGTGKKITLECSQTMGHDKMYWYQQDPGMELHLIHYSYGVNSTEKGDLSSESTVSRIRTEHFPLTLESARPSHTSQYLCASSPLLGEKETQYFGPGTRLLVL.

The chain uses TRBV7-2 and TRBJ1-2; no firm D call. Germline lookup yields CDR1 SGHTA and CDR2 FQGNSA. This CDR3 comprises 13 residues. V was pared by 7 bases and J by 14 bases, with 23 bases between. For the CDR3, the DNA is TGTGCCAGCACCCCCCCCTTAAGCGGACCAAGGACCTTC. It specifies CASTPPLSGPRTF.

DNA of the CDR3: TGTGCCAGCAGCTTCGACAGGGGGTCGGATCAGCCCCAGCATTTT. It translates to CASSFDRGSDQPQHF. The rearrangement joins TRBV7-9 to TRBJ1-5; 9 bases agree with TRBD1. The junction had 5 bases not matched to a gene; V was cut back by 3 bases and J by 5 bases. The length of the CDR3 is 15 residues. Germline CDR1 and CDR2: SEHNR and FQNEAQ (reference sequence).

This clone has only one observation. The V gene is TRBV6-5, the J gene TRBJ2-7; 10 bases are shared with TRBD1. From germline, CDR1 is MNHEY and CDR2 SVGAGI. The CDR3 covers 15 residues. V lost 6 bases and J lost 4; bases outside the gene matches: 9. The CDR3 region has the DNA TGTGCCAGCAGACGTACAGGACAGGGGGGATACGAGCAGTACTTC. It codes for CASRRTGQGGYEQYF.

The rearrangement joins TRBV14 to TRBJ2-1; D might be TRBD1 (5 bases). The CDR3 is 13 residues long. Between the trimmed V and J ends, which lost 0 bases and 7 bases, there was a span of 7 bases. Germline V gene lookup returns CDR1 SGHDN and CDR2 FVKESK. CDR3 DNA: TGTGCCAGCAGCCAAGATAGGGGTAATGAGCAGTTCTTC. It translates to CASSQDRGNEQFF.

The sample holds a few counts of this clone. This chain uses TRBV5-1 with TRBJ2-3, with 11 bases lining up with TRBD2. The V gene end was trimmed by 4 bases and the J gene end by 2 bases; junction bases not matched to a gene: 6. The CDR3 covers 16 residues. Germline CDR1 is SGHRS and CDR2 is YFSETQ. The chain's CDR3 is CASSPSGRQHTDTQYF. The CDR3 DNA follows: TGCGCCAGCAGCCCTAGCGGGAGGCAGCACACAGATACGCAGTATTTT.

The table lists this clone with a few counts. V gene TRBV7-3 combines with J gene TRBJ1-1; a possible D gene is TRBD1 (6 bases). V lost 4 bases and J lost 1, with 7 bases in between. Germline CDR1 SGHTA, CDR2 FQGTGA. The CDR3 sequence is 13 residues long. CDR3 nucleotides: TGTGCCAGCAGCTCGACAGGGAACACTGAAGCTTTCTTT. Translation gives CASSSTGNTEAFF.

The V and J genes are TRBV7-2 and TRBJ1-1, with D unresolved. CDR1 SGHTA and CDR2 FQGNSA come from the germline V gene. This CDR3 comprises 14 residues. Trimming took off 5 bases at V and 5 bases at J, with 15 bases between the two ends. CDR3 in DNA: TGTGCCAGCAGCCCCCGGCGGGATAGGACTGAAGCTTTCTTT. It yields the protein CASSPRRDRTEAFF.

CDR3 in amino acids: CSHAGGPGDEQFF. For the CDR3, the DNA is TGCAGTCACGCGGGAGGGCCAGGCGATGAGCAGTTCTTC. This chain joins TRBV29-1 and TRBJ2-1; 9 bases agree with TRBD2. CDR1 SQVTM and CDR2 ANQGSEA come from the germline V gene. The CDR3 runs 13 residues.

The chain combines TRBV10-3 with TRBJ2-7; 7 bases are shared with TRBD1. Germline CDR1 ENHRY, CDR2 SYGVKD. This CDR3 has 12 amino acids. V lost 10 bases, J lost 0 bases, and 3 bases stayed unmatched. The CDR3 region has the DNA TGTGCCACCGGGGACAGCTCCTACGAGCAGTACTTC. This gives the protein CATGDSSYEQYF.

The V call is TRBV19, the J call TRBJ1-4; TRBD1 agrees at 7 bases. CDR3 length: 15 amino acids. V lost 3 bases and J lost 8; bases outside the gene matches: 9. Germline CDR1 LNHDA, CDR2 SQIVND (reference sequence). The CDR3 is CASSMIFGRGEKLFF. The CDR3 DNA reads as TGTGCCAGTAGTATGATTTTCGGCAGGGGGGAAAAACTGTTTTTT.

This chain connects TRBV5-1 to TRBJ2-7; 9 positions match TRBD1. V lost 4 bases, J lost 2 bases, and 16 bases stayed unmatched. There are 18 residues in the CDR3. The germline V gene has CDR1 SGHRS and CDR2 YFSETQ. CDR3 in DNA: TGCGCCAGCAGCCCCGGGGCCACAGGGGGCTGGGCCACCTACGAGCAGTACTTC. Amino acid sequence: CASSPGATGGWATYEQYF. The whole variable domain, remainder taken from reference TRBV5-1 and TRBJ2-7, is KAGVTQTPRYLIKTRGQQVTLSCSPISGHRSVSWYQQTPGQGLQFLFEYFSETQRNKGNFPGRFSGRQFSNSRSEMNVSTLELGDSALYLCASSPGATGGWATYEQYFGPGTRLTVT.

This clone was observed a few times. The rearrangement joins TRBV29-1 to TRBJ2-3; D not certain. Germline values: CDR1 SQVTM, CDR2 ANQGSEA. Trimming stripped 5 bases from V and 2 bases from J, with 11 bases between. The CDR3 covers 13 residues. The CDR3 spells CSVRIPYTDTQYF. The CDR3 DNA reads TGCAGCGTTCGTATCCCCTACACAGATACGCAGTATTTT.

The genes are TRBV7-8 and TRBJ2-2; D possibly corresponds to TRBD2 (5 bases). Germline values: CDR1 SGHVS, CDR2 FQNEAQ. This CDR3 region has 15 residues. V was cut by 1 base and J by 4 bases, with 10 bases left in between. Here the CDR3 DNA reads TGTGCCAGCAGCTTAGGGACGGAGGCCACCGGGGAGCTGTTTTTT. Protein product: CASSLGTEATGELFF.

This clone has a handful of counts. CDR3 nucleotide sequence: TGTGCCAGCAGTGCAGCTATAGCTAACTATGGCTACACCTTC. Amino acid sequence: CASSAAIANYGYTF. The chain has TRBV2 and TRBJ1-2; D is unresolved. The CDR3 is 14 amino acids. Looked up from germline, CDR1 is SNHLY and CDR2 is FYNNEI. V lost 4 bases, J lost 0 bases, and 9 bases lay in between.

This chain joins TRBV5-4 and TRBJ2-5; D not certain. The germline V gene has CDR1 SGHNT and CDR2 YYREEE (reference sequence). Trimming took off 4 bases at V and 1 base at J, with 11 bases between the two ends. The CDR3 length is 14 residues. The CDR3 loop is CASSHPGGQETQYF. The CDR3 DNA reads TGTGCCAGCAGCCACCCGGGTGGCCAAGAGACCCAGTACTTC.

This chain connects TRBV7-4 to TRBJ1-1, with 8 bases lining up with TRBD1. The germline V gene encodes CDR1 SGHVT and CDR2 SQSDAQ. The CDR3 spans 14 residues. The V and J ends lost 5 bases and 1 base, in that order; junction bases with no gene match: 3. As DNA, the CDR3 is TGTGCCAGCAGCGTCACAGGGGGGAACACTGAAGCTTTCTTT. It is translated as CASSVTGGNTEAFF. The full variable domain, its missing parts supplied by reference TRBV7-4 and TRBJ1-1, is GAGVSQSPRYKVAKRGRDVALRCDSISGHVTLYWYRQTLGQGSEVLTYSQSDAQRDKSGRPSGRFSAERPERSVSTLKIQRTEQGDSAVYLCASSVTGGNTEAFFGQGTRLTVV.

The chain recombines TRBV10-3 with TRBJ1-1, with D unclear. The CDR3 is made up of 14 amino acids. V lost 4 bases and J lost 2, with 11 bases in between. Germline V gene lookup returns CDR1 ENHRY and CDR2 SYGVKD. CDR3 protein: CAISGGLSNTEAFF. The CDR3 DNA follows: TGTGCCATCAGTGGCGGACTCTCCAACACTGAAGCTTTCTTT.

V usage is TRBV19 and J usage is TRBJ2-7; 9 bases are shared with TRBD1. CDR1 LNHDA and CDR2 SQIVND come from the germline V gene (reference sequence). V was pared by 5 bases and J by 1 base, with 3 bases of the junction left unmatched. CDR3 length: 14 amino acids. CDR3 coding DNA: TGTGCCAGTAGTCTGGGGACAGGGTCCTACGAGCAGTACTTC. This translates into CASSLGTGSYEQYF.

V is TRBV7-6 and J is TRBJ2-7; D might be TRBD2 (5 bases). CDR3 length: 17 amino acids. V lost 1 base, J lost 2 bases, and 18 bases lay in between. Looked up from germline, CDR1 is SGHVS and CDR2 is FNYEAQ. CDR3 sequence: CASSLGREGSQAYEQYF. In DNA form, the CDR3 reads TGTGCCAGCAGCTTAGGTCGTGAGGGCAGTCAGGCCTACGAGCAGTACTTC.

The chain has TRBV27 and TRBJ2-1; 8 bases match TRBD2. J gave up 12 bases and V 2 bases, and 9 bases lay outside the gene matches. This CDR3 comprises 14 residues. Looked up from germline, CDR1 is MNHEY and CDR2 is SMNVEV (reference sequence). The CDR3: CASSLDLAGRRQFF. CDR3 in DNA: TGTGCCAGCAGTTTAGACCTAGCGGGCCGAAGGCAGTTCTTC.

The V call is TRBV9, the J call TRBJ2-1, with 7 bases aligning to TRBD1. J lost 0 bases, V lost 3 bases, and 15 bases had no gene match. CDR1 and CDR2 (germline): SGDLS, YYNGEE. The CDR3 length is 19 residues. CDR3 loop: CASSADPSDRPFSYNEQFF. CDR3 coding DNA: TGTGCCAGCAGCGCCGACCCTTCGGACAGGCCATTCTCCTACAATGAGCAGTTCTTC. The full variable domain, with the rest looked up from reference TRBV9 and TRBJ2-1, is DSGVTQTPKHLITATGQRVTLRCSPRSGDLSVYWYQQSLDQGLQFLIQYYNGEERAKGNILERFSAQQFPDLHSELNLSSLELGDSALYFCASSADPSDRPFSYNEQFFGPGTRLTVL.

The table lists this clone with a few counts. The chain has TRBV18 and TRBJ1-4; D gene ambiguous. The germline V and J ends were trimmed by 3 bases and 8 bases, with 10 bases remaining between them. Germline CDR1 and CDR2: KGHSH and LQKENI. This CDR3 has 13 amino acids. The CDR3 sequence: CASSPVEREKLFF. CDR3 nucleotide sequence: TGTGCCAGCTCACCCGTAGAGAGGGAAAAACTGTTTTTT.

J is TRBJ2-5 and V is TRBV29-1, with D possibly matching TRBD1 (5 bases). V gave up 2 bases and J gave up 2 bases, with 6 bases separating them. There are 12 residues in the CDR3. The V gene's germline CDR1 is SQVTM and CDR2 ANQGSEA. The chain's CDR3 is CSVERQQETQYF. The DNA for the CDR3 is TGCAGCGTTGAAAGACAGCAAGAGACCCAGTACTTC.

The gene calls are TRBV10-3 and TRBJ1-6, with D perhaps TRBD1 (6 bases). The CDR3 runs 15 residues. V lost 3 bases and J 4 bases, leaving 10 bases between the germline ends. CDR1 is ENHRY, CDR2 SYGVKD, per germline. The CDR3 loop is CAISDNREYNSPLHF. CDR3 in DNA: TGTGCCATCAGTGACAACAGGGAATATAATTCACCCCTCCACTTT.

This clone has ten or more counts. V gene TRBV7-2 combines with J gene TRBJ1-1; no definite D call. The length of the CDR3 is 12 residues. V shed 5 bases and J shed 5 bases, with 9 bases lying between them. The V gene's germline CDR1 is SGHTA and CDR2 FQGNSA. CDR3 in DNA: TGTGCCAGCAGCCCGGGGTGGACTGAAGCTTTCTTT. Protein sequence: CASSPGWTEAFF.

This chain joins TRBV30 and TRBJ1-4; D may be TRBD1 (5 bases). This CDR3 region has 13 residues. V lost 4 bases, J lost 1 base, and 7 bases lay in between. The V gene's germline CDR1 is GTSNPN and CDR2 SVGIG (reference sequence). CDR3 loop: CAWTRETNEKLFF. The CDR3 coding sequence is TGTGCCTGGACCAGGGAAACTAATGAAAAACTGTTTTTT. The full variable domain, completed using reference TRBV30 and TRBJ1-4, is SQTIHQWPATLVQPVGSPLSLECTVEGTSNPNLYWYRQAAGRGLQLLFYSVGIGQISSEVPQNLSASRPQDRQFILSSKKLLLSDSGFYLCAWTRETNEKLFFGSGTQLSVL.